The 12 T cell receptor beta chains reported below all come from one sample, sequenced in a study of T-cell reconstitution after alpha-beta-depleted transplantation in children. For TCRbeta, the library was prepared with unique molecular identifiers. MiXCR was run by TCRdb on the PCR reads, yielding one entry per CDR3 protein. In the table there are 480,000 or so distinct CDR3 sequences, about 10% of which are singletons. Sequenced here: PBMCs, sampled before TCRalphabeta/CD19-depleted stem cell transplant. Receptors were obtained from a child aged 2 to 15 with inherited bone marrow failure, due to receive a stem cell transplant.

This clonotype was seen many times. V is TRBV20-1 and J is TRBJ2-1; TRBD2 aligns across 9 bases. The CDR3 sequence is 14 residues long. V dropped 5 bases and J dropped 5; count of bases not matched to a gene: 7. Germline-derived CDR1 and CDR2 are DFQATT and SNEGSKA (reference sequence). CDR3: CSAVAGEGNNEQFF. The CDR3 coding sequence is TGCAGTGCTGTAGCGGGAGAGGGGAACAATGAGCAGTTCTTC.

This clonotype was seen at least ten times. As DNA, the CDR3 is TGTGCCAGCACCGGACAGGGGGGACGGGATACGCAGTATTTT. Protein: CASTGQGGRDTQYF. V gene TRBV7-9 combines with J gene TRBJ2-3; 10 bases are shared with TRBD1. Trimming removed 7 bases from V and 6 bases from J; junction bases left unmatched: 7. Germline values: CDR1 SEHNR, CDR2 FQNEAQ (reference sequence). The CDR3 extends over 14 amino acids.

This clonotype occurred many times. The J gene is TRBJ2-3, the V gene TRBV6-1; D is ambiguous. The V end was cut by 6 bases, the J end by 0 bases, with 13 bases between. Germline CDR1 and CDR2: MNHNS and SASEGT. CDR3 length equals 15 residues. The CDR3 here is CASSGRITSTDTQYF. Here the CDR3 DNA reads TGTGCCAGCAGCGGCAGGATAACTAGCACAGATACGCAGTATTTT.

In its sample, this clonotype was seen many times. Written as DNA, the CDR3 is TGCGCCAGCAGCTTGGCCCTAGCGGGCAGCTCCTACAATGAGCAGTTCTTC. Protein: CASSLALAGSSYNEQFF. This chain uses TRBV5-1 with TRBJ2-1; TRBD2 agrees at 8 bases. V was clipped by 0 bases and J by 0 bases; unmatched bases: 5. Germline CDR1 and CDR2: SGHRS and YFSETQ. This CDR3 spans 17 amino acids. Based on the CDR3 plus reference TRBV5-1 and TRBJ2-1, the full variable domain is KAGVTQTPRYLIKTRGQQVTLSCSPISGHRSVSWYQQTPGQGLQFLFEYFSETQRNKGNFPGRFSGRQFSNSRSEMNVSTLELGDSALYLCASSLALAGSSYNEQFFGPGTRLTVL.

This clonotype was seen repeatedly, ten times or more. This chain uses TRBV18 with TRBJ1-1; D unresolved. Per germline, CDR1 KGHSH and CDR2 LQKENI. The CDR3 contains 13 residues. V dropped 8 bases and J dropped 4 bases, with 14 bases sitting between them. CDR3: CASSPRRGTEAFF. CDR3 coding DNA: TGTGCCAGCAGCCCGAGACGCGGCACTGAAGCTTTCTTT.

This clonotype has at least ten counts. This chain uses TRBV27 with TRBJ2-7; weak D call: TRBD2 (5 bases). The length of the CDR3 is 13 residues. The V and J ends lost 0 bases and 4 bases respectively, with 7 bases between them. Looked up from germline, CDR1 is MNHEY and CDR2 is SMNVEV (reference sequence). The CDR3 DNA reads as TGTGCCAGCAGTTTATCGGGGAGTTACGAGCAGTACTTC. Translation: CASSLSGSYEQYF.

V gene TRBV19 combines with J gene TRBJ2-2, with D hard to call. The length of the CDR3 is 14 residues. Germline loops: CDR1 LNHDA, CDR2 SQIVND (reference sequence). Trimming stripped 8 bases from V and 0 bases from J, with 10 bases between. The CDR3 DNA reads TGTGCCAGTCGGGCTTGGGCGAACACCGGGGAGCTGTTTTTT. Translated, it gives CASRAWANTGELFF.

The CDR3 sequence is CASSPLVPEQFF. The CDR3 DNA sequence: TGTGCCAGCTCACCTCTAGTGCCTGAGCAGTTCTTC. This chain uses TRBV18 with TRBJ2-1; D gene ambiguous. From germline, CDR1 is KGHSH and CDR2 LQKENI. V was trimmed by 3 bases and J by 9 bases, leaving 9 bases between them. This CDR3 spans 12 amino acids.

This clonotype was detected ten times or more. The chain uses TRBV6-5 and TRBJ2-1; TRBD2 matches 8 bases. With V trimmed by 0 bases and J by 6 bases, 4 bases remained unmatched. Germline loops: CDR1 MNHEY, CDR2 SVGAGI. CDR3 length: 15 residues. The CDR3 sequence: CASSYSGLAGNEQFF. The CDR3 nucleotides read TGTGCCAGCAGTTACTCCGGACTAGCTGGCAATGAGCAGTTCTTC.

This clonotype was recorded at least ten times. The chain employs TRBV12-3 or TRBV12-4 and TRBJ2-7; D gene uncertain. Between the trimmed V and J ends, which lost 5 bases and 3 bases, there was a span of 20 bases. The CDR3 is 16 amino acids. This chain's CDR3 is CASSPLRTTHRYEQYF. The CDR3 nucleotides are TGTGCCAGCAGTCCCCTCCGGACCACCCACCGCTACGAGCAGTACTTC.

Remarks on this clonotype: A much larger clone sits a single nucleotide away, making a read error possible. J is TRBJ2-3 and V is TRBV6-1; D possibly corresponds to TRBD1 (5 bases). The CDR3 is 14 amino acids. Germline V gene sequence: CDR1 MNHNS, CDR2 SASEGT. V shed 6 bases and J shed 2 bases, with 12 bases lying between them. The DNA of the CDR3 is TGTGCCAGCAGGGCGGACATGGCCACAGATACGCAGTATTTT. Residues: CASRADMATDTQYF.

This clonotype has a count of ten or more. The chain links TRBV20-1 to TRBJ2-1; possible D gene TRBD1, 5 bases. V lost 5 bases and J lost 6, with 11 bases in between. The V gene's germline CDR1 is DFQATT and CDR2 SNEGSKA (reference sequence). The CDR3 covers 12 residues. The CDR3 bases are TGCAGTGCTCCGGACATCCTCAATGAGCAGTTCTTC. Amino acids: CSAPDILNEQFF.